These 20 T cell receptor beta chains were sequenced from one sample in a study of type 1 regulatory T cells. No antigen has been identified for these receptors. TCRdb reprocessed the reads with MiXCR, giving one entry per CDR3 protein. The table has about 62,000 distinct CDR3 sequences, 55% to 65% seen once. Sequencing was performed on cultured non-Tr1 T cells, either the whole culture or a sorted T cell fraction (not recorded which). The receptors were gathered from a human donor in good health.

This chain links TRBV29-1 with TRBJ2-7; D not certain. The CDR3 spans 12 residues. Germline values: CDR1 SQVTM, CDR2 ANQGSEA. V was cut by 1 base and J by 4 bases, with 8 bases left in between. CDR3 sequence reads: CSVEAAPYEQYF. In nucleotides, the CDR3 is TGCAGCGTTGAAGCGGCGCCTTACGAGCAGTACTTC.

The rearrangement joins TRBV7-8 to TRBJ2-7; D remains unclear. The V end was cut by 1 base, the J end by 3 bases, with 10 bases between. The CDR3 contains 14 residues. Germline-derived CDR1 and CDR2 are SGHVS and FQNEAQ. The CDR3 spells CASSLGVGDYEQYF. CDR3 bases: TGTGCCAGCAGCTTAGGCGTAGGTGACTACGAGCAGTACTTC.

The chain has TRBV7-2 and TRBJ2-1; 7 bases are shared with TRBD2. There are 14 residues in the CDR3. J lost 2 bases, V lost 9 bases, and 7 bases had no gene match. Looked up from germline, CDR1 is SGHTA and CDR2 is FQGNSA. The CDR3 nucleotides are TGTGCCAGTGGAAGCGGGACTGCCTACAATGAGCAGTTCTTC. This codes for CASGSGTAYNEQFF.

The chain recombines TRBV9 with TRBJ2-5; the D is unclear. In germline, CDR1 is SGDLS, CDR2 YYNGEE. CDR3 length equals 13 residues. Trimming took off 2 bases at V and 5 bases at J, with 10 bases between the two ends. CDR3 coding DNA: TGTGCCAGCAGCGTGTCTGCCTTGGAGACCCAGTACTTC. Amino acids: CASSVSALETQYF.

This sequence joins TRBV7-9 and TRBJ1-1; weak D call: TRBD1 (6 bases). The V and J ends lost 1 base and 1 base respectively, with 10 bases between them. The CDR3 has 15 residues. Germline lookup yields CDR1 SEHNR and CDR2 FQNEAQ (reference sequence). The CDR3 is CASSLEGHQNTEAFF. The CDR3 DNA is TGTGCCAGCAGCTTAGAGGGACACCAGAACACTGAAGCTTTCTTT.

The J gene is TRBJ2-6, the V gene TRBV4-2, with 9 bases matching TRBD1. Trimming took 0 bases from V and 4 from J; bases not matched to a gene: 19. Looked up from germline, CDR1 is LGHNA and CDR2 is YNFKEQ. The CDR3 spans 22 residues. Here the CDR3 DNA reads TGTGCCAGCAGCCAAGATTTGGCTGGGACAGGGATAGAGAGGGGGGGGGCCAACGTCCTGACTTTC. Encoded protein: CASSQDLAGTGIERGGANVLTF.

V is TRBV24-1 and J is TRBJ2-1; the D is unclear. This CDR3 has 14 amino acids. The ends were cut back, 4 bases at V and 5 bases at J, with 11 bases in the middle. CDR1 is KGHDR and CDR2 is SFDVKD in the germline V gene. CDR3 sequence: CATSDPTMHNEQFF. The CDR3 DNA reads TGTGCCACCAGTGACCCTACAATGCACAATGAGCAGTTCTTC.

This clonotype showed up just a few times. The V call is TRBV6-1, the J call TRBJ2-1; 11 bases are shared with TRBD2. The CDR3 is 17 amino acids. In germline, CDR1 is MNHNS, CDR2 SASEGT. V gave up 4 bases and J gave up 0 bases; unmatched junction bases: 5. In DNA, the CDR3 is TGTGCCAGCAGTGCCTTACTAGCGGGAGTCTCCTACAATGAGCAGTTCTTC. Its translation is CASSALLAGVSYNEQFF.

This clonotype turned up a few times. The rearrangement links TRBV20-1 to TRBJ1-2; D gene ambiguous. Germline V gene data show CDR1 as DFQATT and CDR2 as SNEGSKA (reference sequence). CDR3 size: 12 residues. Trimming left V 0 bases short and J 7 bases short, with 9 bases between. CDR3 in DNA: TGCAGTGCTAGAGAGGCGATCCGTGGCTACACCTTC. This codes for CSAREAIRGYTF.

The chain has TRBV12-3 or TRBV12-4 and TRBJ1-3; unclear D gene. The CDR3 runs to 15 residues. V was pared by 0 bases and J by 1 base, with 7 bases between. CDR3 sequence reads: CASSLAGLSGNTIYF. CDR3 bases: TGTGCCAGCAGTTTAGCGGGTCTTTCTGGAAACACCATATATTTT.

V usage is TRBV19 and J usage is TRBJ2-1; possible D gene TRBD2, 5 bases. V was pared by 5 bases and J by 5 bases, with 16 bases between. Germline CDR1 is LNHDA and CDR2 is SQIVND (reference sequence). The CDR3 runs 15 residues. The CDR3 loop reads CASSLGLDLNNEQFF. DNA for the CDR3: TGTGCCAGTAGTCTGGGTCTGGACTTGAACAATGAGCAGTTCTTC. The full variable domain, with the rest looked up from reference TRBV19 and TRBJ2-1, is DGGITQSPKYLFRKEGQNVTLSCEQNLNHDAMYWYRQDPGQGLRLIYYSQIVNDFQKGDIAEGYSVSREKKESFPLTVTSAQKNPTAFYLCASSLGLDLNNEQFFGPGTRLTVL.

The gene calls are TRBV30 and TRBJ1-6; D is possibly TRBD1 (5 bases). Germline loops: CDR1 GTSNPN, CDR2 SVGIG (reference sequence). Trimming stripped 4 bases from V and 4 bases from J, with 11 bases between. The CDR3 spans 14 residues. Written as DNA, the CDR3 is TGTGCCTGGACCTCCGGGACTTATAATTCACCCCTCCACTTT. Protein sequence: CAWTSGTYNSPLHF.

The V gene is TRBV7-9, the J gene TRBJ2-4; D call uncertain. The length of the CDR3 is 14 residues. Trimming removed 4 bases from V and 2 bases from J, with 9 bases in between. Germline loops: CDR1 SEHNR, CDR2 FQNEAQ (reference sequence). CDR3 DNA: TGTGCCAGCAGCTCAAGTGGGTCCAAAAACATTCAGTACTTC. Translation gives CASSSSGSKNIQYF.

This clonotype was picked up one time. One end of the junction does not line up with germline, which may come from a read error. The V call is TRBV12-3 or TRBV12-4, the J call TRBJ2-2, with TRBD2 as a possible D gene (5 bases). The CDR3 totals 13 residues. DNA of the CDR3: TGTGCCAGCAGTCCAGTGGTCACCGGGGAGCTGTCTTTT. Translation gives CASSPVVTGELSF.

The chain combines TRBV4-1 with TRBJ2-7; 11 nucleotides agree with TRBD2. Germline V gene lookup returns CDR1 MGHRA and CDR2 YSYEKL. CDR3 length: 16 residues. Trimming took 1 base from V and 6 from J; bases not matched to a gene: 8. CDR3 sequence reads: CASSQGLAGPSLEQYF. The CDR3 DNA is TGCGCCAGCAGCCAAGGACTAGCGGGACCCTCCCTCGAGCAGTACTTC.

Written as DNA, the CDR3 is TGTGCCAGCAGTCCGCCGGGACTCCAGGGGACAGATACGCAGTATTTT. It codes for CASSPPGLQGTDTQYF. This chain connects TRBV7-9 to TRBJ2-3; the D call may be TRBD1 or TRBD2 (6 bases each). The CDR3 consists of 16 residues. Germline loops: CDR1 SEHNR, CDR2 FQNEAQ (reference sequence). The V end lost 6 bases, the J end lost 3 bases, and 19 bases lay between the germline ends. Full variable domain (rest looked up from reference TRBV7-9 and TRBJ2-3): DTGVSQNPRHKITKRGQNVTFRCDPISEHNRLYWYRQTLGQGPEFLTYFQNEAQLEKSRLLSDRFSAERPKGSFSTLEIQRTEQGDSAMYLCASSPPGLQGTDTQYFGPGTRLTVL.

V and J are TRBV11-1 and TRBJ2-7; 7 bases match TRBD1. V lost 4 bases to trimming and J lost 6 bases; unmatched junction nucleotides: 3. The germline gives CDR1 SGHAT, CDR2 FQDESV (reference sequence). The CDR3 spans 12 residues. The CDR3 DNA is TGTGCCAGCAGCTATACAGGGGTCGAGCAGTACTTC. The encoded protein is CASSYTGVEQYF. The whole variable domain, remainder taken from reference TRBV11-1 and TRBJ2-7, is EAEVAQSPRYKITEKSQAVAFWCDPISGHATLYWYRQILGQGPELLVQFQDESVVDDSQLPKDRFSAERLKGVDSTLKIQPAELGDSAMYLCASSYTGVEQYFGPGTRLTVT.

This clonotype was detected only a few times. V gene TRBV7-3 combines with J gene TRBJ2-5, with D possibly being TRBD1 or TRBD2 (5 bases each). The CDR3 is 13 residues long. Trimming took off 1 base at V and 5 bases at J, with 8 bases between the two ends. The germline CDR1 and CDR2 sequences are SGHTA and FQGTGA. The DNA for the CDR3 is TGTGCCAGCAGCTTAAGCAGGGAGGAGACCCAGTACTTC. Residues: CASSLSREETQYF.

The V and J genes are TRBV5-1 and TRBJ2-1; 7 bases agree with TRBD2. The V gene's germline CDR1 is SGHRS and CDR2 YFSETQ. J lost 9 bases, V lost 1 base, and 4 bases had no gene match. The CDR3 is made up of 13 amino acids. The CDR3: CASSLNPGGEQFF. CDR3 coding DNA: TGCGCCAGCAGCTTGAACCCGGGGGGTGAGCAGTTCTTC.

V gene TRBV7-2 combines with J gene TRBJ2-7; D remains unclear. The CDR3 has 14 residues. Trimming shortened V by 5 bases and J by 3 bases, and 14 bases separated the two germline ends. Germline values: CDR1 SGHTA, CDR2 FQGNSA. The CDR3 loop reads CASSPVVSHYEQYF. The DNA for the CDR3 is TGTGCCAGCAGCCCGGTCGTCTCGCACTACGAGCAGTACTTC.